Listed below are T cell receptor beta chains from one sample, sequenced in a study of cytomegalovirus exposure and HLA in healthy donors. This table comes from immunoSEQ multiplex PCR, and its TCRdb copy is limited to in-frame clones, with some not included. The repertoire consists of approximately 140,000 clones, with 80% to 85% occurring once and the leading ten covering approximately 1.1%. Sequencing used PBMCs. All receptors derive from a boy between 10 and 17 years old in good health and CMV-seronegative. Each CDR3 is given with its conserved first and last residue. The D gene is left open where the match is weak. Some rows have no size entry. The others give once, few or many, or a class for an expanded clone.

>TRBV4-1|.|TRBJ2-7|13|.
CASSQGVRGGQYF
TGCGCCAGCAGCCAAGGGGTTCGGGGAGGGCAGTACTTC
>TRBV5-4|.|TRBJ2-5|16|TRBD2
CASSHPLAGSQETQYF
TGTGCCAGCAGCCACCCCCTAGCGGGAAGCCAAGAGACCCAGTACTTC
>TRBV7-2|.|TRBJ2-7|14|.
CASSLAGSSYEQYF
TGTGCCAGCAGCTTAGCGGGCAGCTCCTACGAGCAGTACTTC
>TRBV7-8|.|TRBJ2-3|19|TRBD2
CASSPRRTSRTSRADTQYF
TGTGCCAGCAGCCCCCGCCGGACTTCAAGGACTAGTAGGGCAGATACGCAGTATTTT
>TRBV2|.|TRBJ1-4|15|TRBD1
CASKDSLRGHEKLFF
TGTGCCAGCAAAGATTCCCTTAGGGGGCATGAAAAACTGTTTTTT
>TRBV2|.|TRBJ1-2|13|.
CASSDQQIYGYTF
TGTGCCAGCAGTGATCAACAGATCTATGGCTACACCTTC
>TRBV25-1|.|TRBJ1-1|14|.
CASSGTGGSSEAFF
TGTGCCAGCAGCGGAACCGGGGGGTCGTCTGAAGCTTTCTTT
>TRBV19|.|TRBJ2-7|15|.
CASSLLPGASYEQYF
TGTGCCAGTAGCCTCCTCCCGGGAGCCTCCTACGAGCAGTACTTC
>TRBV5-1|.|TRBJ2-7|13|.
CASSLDRMGEQYF
TGCGCCAGCAGCTTGGACAGGATGGGCGAGCAGTACTTC
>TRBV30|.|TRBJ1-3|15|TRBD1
CAWSPYRGPGNTIYF
TGTGCCTGGAGCCCTTACAGGGGGCCTGGAAACACCATATATTTT
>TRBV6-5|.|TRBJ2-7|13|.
CASARGQSYEQYF
TGTGCCAGCGCCCGTGGACAGTCCTACGAGCAGTACTTC
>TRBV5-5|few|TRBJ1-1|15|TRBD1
CASSLGTGVNTEAFF
TGTGCCAGCAGCTTGGGTACAGGGGTGAACACTGAAGCTTTCTTT
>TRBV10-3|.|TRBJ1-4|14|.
CAISESRSGEKLFF
TGTGCCATCAGTGAGTCAAGGTCGGGTGAAAAACTGTTTTTT
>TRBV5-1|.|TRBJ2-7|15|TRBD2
CASGPTSGSSYEQYF
TGCGCCAGCGGCCCTACTAGCGGGAGTTCCTACGAGCAGTACTTC
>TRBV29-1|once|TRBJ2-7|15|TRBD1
CSVEAGTGISYEQYF
TGCAGCGTTGAAGCCGGGACAGGGATTTCCTACGAGCAGTACTTC
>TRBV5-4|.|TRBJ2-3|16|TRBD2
CASSPPGLAYTDTQYF
TGTGCCAGCAGCCCCCCTGGACTAGCGTACACAGATACGCAGTATTTT
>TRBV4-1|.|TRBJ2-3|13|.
CASSQGAADTQYF
TGCGCCAGCAGCCAAGGGGCAGCAGATACGCAGTATTTT
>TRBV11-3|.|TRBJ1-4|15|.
CASSSLGEGDEKLFF
TGTGCCAGCAGCTCCCTTGGGGAAGGGGATGAAAAACTGTTTTTT
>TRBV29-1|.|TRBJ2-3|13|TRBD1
CSVARGPADTQYF
TGCAGCGTCGCCAGGGGGCCTGCAGATACGCAGTATTTT
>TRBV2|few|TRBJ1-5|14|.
CASSDMTANQPQHF
TGTGCCAGCAGTGACATGACAGCCAATCAGCCCCAGCATTTT
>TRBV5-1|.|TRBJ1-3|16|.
CASSLGPDSPGNTIYF
TGCGCCAGCAGCTTGGGGCCGGACAGCCCCGGAAACACCATATATTTT
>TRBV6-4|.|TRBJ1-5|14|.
CASSEGGGSQPQHF
TGTGCCAGCAGTGAGGGGGGGGGCAGTCAGCCCCAGCATTTT
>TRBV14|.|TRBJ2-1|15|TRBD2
CASSRTSGSYNEQFF
TGTGCCAGCAGCCGGACTAGCGGCTCCTACAATGAGCAGTTCTTC
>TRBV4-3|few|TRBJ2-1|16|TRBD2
CASSQDPSGSSAEQFF
TGCGCCAGCAGCCAAGATCCTAGCGGGAGCTCCGCTGAGCAGTTCTTC
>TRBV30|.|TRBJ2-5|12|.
CAWSVLRETQYF
TGTGCCTGGAGTGTACTCCGAGAGACCCAGTACTTC
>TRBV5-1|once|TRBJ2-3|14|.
CASSPGQRTDTQYF
TGCGCCAGCAGCCCGGGACAAAGGACAGATACGCAGTATTTT
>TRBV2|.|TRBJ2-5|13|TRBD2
CAVPGGGQETQYF
TGTGCCGTCCCGGGGGGGGGACAAGAGACCCAGTACTTC
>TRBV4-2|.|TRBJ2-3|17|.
CASSPRGQAFNTDTQYF
TGTGCCAGCAGCCCACGAGGGCAGGCCTTTAACACAGATACGCAGTATTTT
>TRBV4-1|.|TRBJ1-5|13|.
CASSLTFNQPQHF
TGCGCCAGCAGCCTCACTTTCAATCAGCCCCAGCATTTT
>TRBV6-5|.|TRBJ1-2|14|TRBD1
CASTRQGFLYGYTF
TGTGCCAGCACTAGACAGGGTTTCCTCTATGGCTACACCTTC
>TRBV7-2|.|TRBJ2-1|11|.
CASSPENEQFF
TGTGCCAGCAGCCCCGAGAATGAGCAGTTCTTC
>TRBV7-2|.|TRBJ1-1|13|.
CASSLVRNTEAFF
TGTGCCAGCAGCTTAGTCCGGAACACTGAAGCTTTCTTT
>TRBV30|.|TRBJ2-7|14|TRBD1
CAWSAGTGAYEQYF
TGTGCCTGGAGTGCCGGGACAGGAGCCTACGAGCAGTACTTC
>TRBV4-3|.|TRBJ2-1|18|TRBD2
CASSPQTGPSGLWDEQFF
TGCGCCAGCAGCCCCCAAACCGGGCCTAGCGGGCTCTGGGATGAGCAGTTCTTC
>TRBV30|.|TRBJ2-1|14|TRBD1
CACLDRASYNEQFF
TGTGCCTGTCTGGACAGGGCGTCCTACAATGAGCAGTTCTTC
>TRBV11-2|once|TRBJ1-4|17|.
CASSLVGRGATNEKLFF
TGTGCCAGCAGCTTAGTCGGAAGGGGCGCAACTAATGAAAAACTGTTTTTT